This T cell receptor (beta chain) was identified in a study of cytomegalovirus exposure and HLA in healthy donors. Study at large: T cells numbering about 180 million yielded 100 million to 120 million unique TCR beta sequences in an earlier analysis.

The germline V gene encodes CDR1 SGHRS and CDR2 YFSETQ. The CDR3 covers 14 residues. J gave up 5 bases and V 4 bases, and 2 bases lay outside the gene matches. This clone has only a few counts. Its cognate antigen is unknown. Study observations and caveats: Common viral pathogens were later found to be apparently linked to several of the most significant clusters.

Researchers ran the PCR with 60 Vbeta and 13 Jbeta primers. TCRdb's copy holds only in-frame clones and misses some; the assay was immunoSEQ multiplex PCR. The sample yields about 120,000 clones, over 15% seen once. The gene calls are TRBV5-1 and TRBJ2-7; 14 bases align to TRBD2. The sample comprised PBMCs. The sequence came from a woman under 30 in good health and CMV-seronegative. CDR3 protein: CASSMGLAGDEQYF. DNA for the CDR3: TGCGCCAGCAGCATGGGACTAGCGGGGGACGAGCAGTACTTC. The variable domain in full, completed from reference TRBV5-1 and TRBJ2-7, reads KAGVTQTPRYLIKTRGQQVTLSCSPISGHRSVSWYQQTPGQGLQFLFEYFSETQRNKGNFPGRFSGRQFSNSRSEMNVSTLELGDSALYLCASSMGLAGDEQYFGPGTRLTVT.